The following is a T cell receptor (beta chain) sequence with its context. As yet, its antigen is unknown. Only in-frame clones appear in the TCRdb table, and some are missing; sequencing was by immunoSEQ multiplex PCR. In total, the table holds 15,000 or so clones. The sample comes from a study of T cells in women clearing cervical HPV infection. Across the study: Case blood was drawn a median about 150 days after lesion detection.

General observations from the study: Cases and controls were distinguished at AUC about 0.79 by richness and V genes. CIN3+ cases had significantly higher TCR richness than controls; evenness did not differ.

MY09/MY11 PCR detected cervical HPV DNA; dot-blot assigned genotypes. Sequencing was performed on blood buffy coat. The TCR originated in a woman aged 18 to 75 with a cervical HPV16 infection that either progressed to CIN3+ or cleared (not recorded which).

The CDR3 bases that were read are TGTGCCAGCAGCTTAGAGGTCCAGAGCTCCTACGAG. It yields the protein CASSLEVQSSYE. The full CDR3 protein is CASSLEVQSSYEQYF. The rearrangement links TRBV11-2 to TRBJ2-7; no definite D call. The CDR3 end is not reached by the read, which stops 3 residues before it; the germline J gene fills it in. Germline V gives CDR1 SGHAT, CDR2 FQNNGV. Trimming removed 0 bases at V and 0 bases at J, with 9 bases between. This CDR3 contains 15 residues.